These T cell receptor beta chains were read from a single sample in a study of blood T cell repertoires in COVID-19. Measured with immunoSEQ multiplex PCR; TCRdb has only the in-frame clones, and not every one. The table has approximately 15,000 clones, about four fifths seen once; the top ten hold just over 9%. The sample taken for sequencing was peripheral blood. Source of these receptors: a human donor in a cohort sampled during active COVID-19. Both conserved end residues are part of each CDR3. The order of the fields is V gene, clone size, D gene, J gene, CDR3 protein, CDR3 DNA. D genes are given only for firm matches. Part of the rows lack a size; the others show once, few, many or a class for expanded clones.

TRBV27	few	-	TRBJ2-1	CASSPYHNEQFF	TGTGCCAGCAGTCCCTACCACAATGAGCAGTTCTTC
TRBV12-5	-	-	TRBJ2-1	CASGWALAQAYNEQFF	TGTGCTAGTGGTTGGGCGCTAGCGCAGGCCTACAATGAGCAGTTCTTC
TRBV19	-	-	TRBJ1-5	CASSMRDQPQHF	TGTGCCAGTAGTATGCGGGATCAGCCTCAGCATTTT
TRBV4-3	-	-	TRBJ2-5	CASSQDRTSQETQYF	TGCGCCAGCAGCCAAGATCGGACAAGTCAAGAGACCCAGTACTTC
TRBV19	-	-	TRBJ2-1	CASSIDLYEQFF	TGTGCCAGTAGTATAGATCTCTATGAGCAGTTCTTC
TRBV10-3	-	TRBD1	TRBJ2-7	CATRTGDEQYF	TGTGCCACCCGGACAGGGGACGAGCAGTACTTC
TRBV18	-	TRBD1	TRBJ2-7	CASSPTGASYEQYF	TGTGCCAGCTCACCGACAGGGGCCTCCTACGAGCAGTACTTC
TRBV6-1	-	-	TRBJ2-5	CASSEGRVPETQYF	TGTGCCAGCAGTGAAGGGAGGGTCCCAGAGACCCAGTACTTC
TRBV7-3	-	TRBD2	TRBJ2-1	CASSLTFIAGPNNEQFF	TGTGCCAGCAGCTTAACGTTTATAGCGGGCCCGAACAATGAGCAGTTCTTC
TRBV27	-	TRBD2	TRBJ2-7	CASSSTVAGEQYF	TGTGCCAGCAGCTCGACCGTAGCGGGAGAGCAGTACTTC
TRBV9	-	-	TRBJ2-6	CASSVGGRSGANVLTF	TGTGCCAGCAGCGTAGGTGGGAGAAGTGGGGCCAACGTCCTGACTTTC
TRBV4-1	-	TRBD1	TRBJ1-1	CASSRRRQGNIDTEAFF	TGCGCCAGCAGCCGAAGACGACAGGGGAACATTGACACTGAAGCTTTCTTT
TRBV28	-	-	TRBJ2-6	CASTPGWANVLTF	TGTGCCAGCACCCCCGGGTGGGCCAACGTCCTGACTTTC
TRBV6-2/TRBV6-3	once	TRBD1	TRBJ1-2	CASSKQGPNYGYTF	TGTGCCAGCAGTAAACAGGGGCCGAACTATGGCTACACCTTC
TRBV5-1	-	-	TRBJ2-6	CASQGGFGSGANVLTF	TGCGCCAGCCAGGGGGGTTTCGGTTCTGGGGCCAACGTCCTGACTTTC
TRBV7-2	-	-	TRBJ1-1	CASREQGNTEAFF	TGTGCCAGCAGGGAGCAGGGTAACACTGAAGCTTTCTTT
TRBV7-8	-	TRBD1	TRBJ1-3	CASSTDRRDTIYF	TGTGCCAGCAGCACGGACAGGAGGGACACCATATATTTT
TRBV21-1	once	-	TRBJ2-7	CASSKTRSYEQYF	TGTGCCAGCAGCAAAACTAGGTCCTACGAGCAGTACTTC
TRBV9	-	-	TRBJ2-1	CASNPRVGNEQFF	TGTGCCAGCAACCCCAGGGTCGGGAATGAGCAGTTCTTC
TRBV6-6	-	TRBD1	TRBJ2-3	CASTETGESTDTQYF	TGTGCCAGCACCGAGACAGGGGAAAGCACAGATACGCAGTATTTT
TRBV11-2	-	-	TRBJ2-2	CASSLRLGNTGELFF	TGTGCCAGCAGCCTCCGGCTAGGGAACACCGGGGAGCTGTTTTTT
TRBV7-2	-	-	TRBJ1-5	CASSSRGPGNQPQHF	TGTGCCAGCAGCTCGCGGGGGCCTGGGAATCAGCCCCAGCATTTT
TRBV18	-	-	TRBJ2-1	CASSPTPGPAGRINEQFF	TGTGCCAGCTCACCTACCCCCGGTCCCGCGGGCCGGATTAATGAGCAGTTCTTC
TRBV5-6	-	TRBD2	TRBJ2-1	CASSLGTSGRGFF	TGTGCCAGCAGCTTGGGGACTAGCGGGAGAGGATTCTTC
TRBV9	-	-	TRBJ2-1	CASSVEGGIYNEQFF	TGTGCCAGCAGCGTAGAGGGCGGGATCTACAATGAGCAGTTCTTC
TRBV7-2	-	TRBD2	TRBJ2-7	CASSPRLAGTYEQYF	TGTGCCAGCAGTCCGAGACTAGCGGGTACCTACGAGCAGTACTTC
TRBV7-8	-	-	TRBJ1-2	CASSLAWGGYGYTF	TGTGCCAGCAGCTTAGCGTGGGGGGGCTATGGCTACACCTTC
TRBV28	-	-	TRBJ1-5	CASSLKGLRQPQHF	TGTGCCAGCAGTTTGAAGGGGTTGAGACAGCCCCAGCATTTT
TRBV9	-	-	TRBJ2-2	CASSVSHRATGELFF	TGTGCCAGCAGCGTGAGCCACAGGGCCACCGGGGAGCTGTTTTTT
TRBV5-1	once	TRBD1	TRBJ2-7	CASSSPGQGRHEQYF	TGCGCCAGCAGCTCCCCGGGACAGGGGAGGCACGAGCAGTACTTC
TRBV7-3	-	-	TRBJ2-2	CASSETGGGTGELFF	TGTGCCAGCAGCGAAACTGGGGGCGGCACCGGGGAGCTGTTTTTT
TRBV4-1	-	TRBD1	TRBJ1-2	CASSQGGTAWRYGYTF	TGCGCCAGCAGCCAAGGCGGGACAGCTTGGCGCTATGGCTACACCTTC
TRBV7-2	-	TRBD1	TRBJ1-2	CASSLPPPGTGAGGYTF	TGTGCCAGCAGCTTGCCCCCCCCCGGGACAGGGGCTGGCGGCTACACCTTC
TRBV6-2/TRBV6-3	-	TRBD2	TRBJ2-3	CASSYPPGAGPTDTQYF	TGTGCCAGCAGTTACCCTCCAGGAGCGGGACCCACAGATACGCAGTATTTT
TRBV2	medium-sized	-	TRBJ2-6	CASSAYSGANVLTF	TGTGCCAGCAGTGCCTATTCTGGGGCCAACGTCCTGACTTTC